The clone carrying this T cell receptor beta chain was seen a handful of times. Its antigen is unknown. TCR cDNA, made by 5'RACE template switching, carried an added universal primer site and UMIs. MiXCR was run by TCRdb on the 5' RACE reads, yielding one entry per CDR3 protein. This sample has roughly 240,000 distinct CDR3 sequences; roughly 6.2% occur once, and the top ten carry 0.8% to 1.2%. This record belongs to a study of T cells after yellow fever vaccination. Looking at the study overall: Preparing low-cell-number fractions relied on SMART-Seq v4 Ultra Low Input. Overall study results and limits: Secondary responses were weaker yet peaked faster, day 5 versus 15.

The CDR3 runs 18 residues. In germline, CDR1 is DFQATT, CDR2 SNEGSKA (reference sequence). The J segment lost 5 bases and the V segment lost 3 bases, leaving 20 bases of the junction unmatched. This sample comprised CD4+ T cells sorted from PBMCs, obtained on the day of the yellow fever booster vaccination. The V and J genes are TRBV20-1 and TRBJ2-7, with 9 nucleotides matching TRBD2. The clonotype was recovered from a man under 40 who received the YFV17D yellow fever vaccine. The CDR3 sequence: CSASPSLPKAGGSNEQYF. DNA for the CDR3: TGCAGTGCTAGTCCCTCCCTCCCGAAAGCGGGAGGAAGCAACGAGCAGTACTTC.